The 18 T cell receptor beta chains below were found in one sample sequenced in a study of T cell changes during pregnancy in multiple sclerosis. Libraries were prepared by immunoSEQ multiplex PCR; TCRdb keeps only in-frame clonotypes and omits some of them. Counted here are roughly 77,000 clones, roughly 90% occurring once; the ten biggest clones make up roughly 1.9%. The sample was peripheral blood, taken in the second trimester of pregnancy. The origin of the receptors is a female donor with multiple sclerosis, enrolled in a pregnancy study.

The chain couples TRBV18 to TRBJ1-5; 7 nucleotides agree with TRBD1. The CDR3 sequence is 16 residues long. The V segment lost 5 bases and the J segment 1 base; nucleotides outside the gene matches: 8. CDR1 KGHSH and CDR2 LQKENI come from the germline V gene. The CDR3 DNA reads as TGTGCCAGCTCAATTGACAGGGCGGTAAGCAATCAGCCCCAGCATTTT. It codes for CASSIDRAVSNQPQHF.

The V call is TRBV5-8, the J call TRBJ1-1, with D tentatively TRBD1 (6 bases). The CDR3 totals 14 residues. V was trimmed by 5 bases and J by 3 bases, leaving 14 bases between them. Germline V gene lookup returns CDR1 SGHTS and CDR2 YDEGEE. The CDR3 nucleotides read TGTGCCAGCAGACTCACAACAGGGCACACTGAAGCTTTCTTT. Translating it yields CASRLTTGHTEAFF. The variable domain in full, with the rest retrieved from reference TRBV5-8 and TRBJ1-1, is EAGVTQSPTHLIKTRGQQATLRCSPISGHTSVYWYQQALGLGLQFLLWYDEGEERNRGNFPPRFSGRQFPNYSSELNVNALELEDSALYLCASRLTTGHTEAFFGQGTRLTVV.

J is TRBJ1-2 and V is TRBV18; possible D gene TRBD1, 5 bases. Germline lookup yields CDR1 KGHSH and CDR2 LQKENI. The germline V and J ends were trimmed by 1 base and 2 bases, with 14 bases remaining between them. The CDR3 extends over 16 amino acids. In DNA form, the CDR3 reads TGTGCCAGCTCACCACAAGACAGCTCATCAAACTATGGCTACACCTTC. Its protein product is CASSPQDSSSNYGYTF.

The DNA of the CDR3 is TGTGCCACCGGGACTAGCGGCCTACAAGCCACGGTCGATACGCAGTATTTT. It specifies CATGTSGLQATVDTQYF. The V and J genes are TRBV10-3 and TRBJ2-3, with 11 positions matching TRBD2. This CDR3 is 17 amino acids long. Germline V CDR1 and CDR2: ENHRY, SYGVKD. Losses at the gene ends were 10 bases for V and 6 bases for J; bases not matched to a gene: 18.

The chain employs TRBV15 and TRBJ2-7; TRBD1 matches 8 bases. The CDR3 has 13 amino acids. Per germline, CDR1 LNHNV and CDR2 YYDKDF (reference sequence). The junction had 5 bases not matched to a gene; V was cut back by 8 bases and J by 2 bases. The CDR3 region is CATGTGQTYEQYF. For the CDR3, the DNA is TGTGCCACCGGGACAGGACAGACCTACGAGCAGTACTTC.

The chain has TRBV6-1 and TRBJ1-4; 10 bases align to TRBD1. CDR1 is MNHNS and CDR2 is SASEGT in the germline V gene. The length of the CDR3 is 14 residues. Trimming cost V 6 bases and J 6 bases; bases outside gene matches: 4. CDR3 in DNA: TGTGCCAGCAGCGGACAGGGGGATTATGAAAAACTGTTTTTT. Translation: CASSGQGDYEKLFF.

J is TRBJ1-4 and V is TRBV5-1, with D perhaps matching TRBD1 (6 bases). The germline V gene encodes CDR1 SGHRS and CDR2 YFSETQ. Trimming cost V 6 bases and J 4 bases, with 16 bases left between them. This CDR3 comprises 15 residues. In DNA form, the CDR3 reads TGCGCCAGCAACCTAGGGGGGGCCAATAATGAAAAACTGTTTTTT. Translated, it gives CASNLGGANNEKLFF. The full variable domain, with the rest looked up from reference TRBV5-1 and TRBJ1-4, is KAGVTQTPRYLIKTRGQQVTLSCSPISGHRSVSWYQQTPGQGLQFLFEYFSETQRNKGNFPGRFSGRQFSNSRSEMNVSTLELGDSALYLCASNLGGANNEKLFFGSGTQLSVL.

The chain links TRBV13 to TRBJ2-7; D is undetermined. This CDR3 is 14 amino acids long. Germline V gene data show CDR1 as PRHDT and CDR2 as FYEKMQ (reference sequence). V gave up 2 bases and J gave up 1 base, with 9 bases separating them. This chain's CDR3 is CASSLSGRSYEQYF. In DNA form, the CDR3 reads TGTGCCAGCAGCTTATCTGGCAGGTCCTACGAGCAGTACTTC. The full variable domain, its missing parts supplied by reference TRBV13 and TRBJ2-7, is AAGVIQSPRHLIKEKRETATLKCYPIPRHDTVYWYQQGPGQDPQFLISFYEKMQSDKGSIPDRFSAQQFSDYHSELNMSSLELGDSALYFCASSLSGRSYEQYFGPGTRLTVT.

V and J are TRBV7-8 and TRBJ1-1; a possible D gene is TRBD1 (6 bases). This CDR3 has 14 amino acids. V was pared by 4 bases and J by 3 bases, with 12 bases between. CDR1 and CDR2 (germline): SGHVS, FQNEAQ. The CDR3 nucleotides read TGTGCCAGCAGCTCTCAGACAGGCGACACTGAAGCTTTCTTT. Protein: CASSSQTGDTEAFF.

This rearrangement joins TRBV5-6 to TRBJ2-5; TRBD2 matches 10 bases. Germline CDR1 reads SGHDT; CDR2 reads YYEEEE. V shed 0 bases, J shed 1 base, and the junction held 12 bases outside the gene matches. The CDR3 contains 19 residues. CDR3 sequence reads: CASSLVGRGLAGVQETQYF. Written as DNA, the CDR3 is TGTGCCAGCAGCTTGGTAGGTCGGGGGCTAGCGGGAGTCCAAGAGACCCAGTACTTC.

The rearrangement links TRBV9 to TRBJ1-4, with D maybe TRBD1 (6 bases). From germline, CDR1 is SGDLS and CDR2 YYNGEE. The CDR3 is 15 amino acids. Deletions cut 6 bases from V and 4 bases from J, with 16 bases between. Here the CDR3 reads CASTQGQGINEKLFF. Written as DNA, the CDR3 is TGTGCCAGCACACAGGGCCAGGGTATTAATGAAAAACTGTTTTTT.

The genes are TRBV27 and TRBJ2-2; TRBD1 aligns across 8 bases. Germline loops: CDR1 MNHEY, CDR2 SMNVEV (reference sequence). This CDR3 has 16 residues. V was pared by 3 bases and J by 1 base, with 4 bases of the junction left unmatched. The DNA for the CDR3 is TGTGCCAGCAGTTTCCGACAGGGGAAGAACACCGGGGAGCTGTTTTTT. Amino acids: CASSFRQGKNTGELFF.

The V gene is TRBV29-1, the J gene TRBJ2-5; TRBD2 matches 9 bases. CDR3 size: 14 residues. J gave up 5 bases and V 3 bases, and 7 bases lay outside the gene matches. Germline V CDR1 and CDR2: SQVTM, ANQGSEA. Written as DNA, the CDR3 is TGCAGCGTTGATATGCGGGGGGGCGCGGAGACCCAGTACTTC. Translating it yields CSVDMRGGAETQYF.

This clone has at least ten counts. The V gene is TRBV28, the J gene TRBJ1-2; TRBD1 matches 8 bases. Germline loops: CDR1 MDHEN, CDR2 SYDVKM. The CDR3 is 14 amino acids. V gave up 6 bases and J gave up 8 bases; unmatched junction bases: 11. The CDR3 DNA is TGTGCCAGCAGGGACAGGGAAACAAGGGGGGGCTACACCTTC. Protein: CASRDRETRGGYTF.

V and J are TRBV9 and TRBJ2-5, with 12 bases aligning to TRBD2. Germline values: CDR1 SGDLS, CDR2 YYNGEE. V shed 1 base, J shed 4 bases, and the junction held 8 bases outside the gene matches. This CDR3 has 17 amino acids. This CDR3 reads CASSVSASGGARETQYF. The CDR3 DNA reads as TGTGCCAGCAGCGTAAGCGCTAGCGGGGGGGCCAGAGAGACCCAGTACTTC.

The chain uses TRBV15 and TRBJ2-3; TRBD2 matches at 13 bases. The germline CDR1 and CDR2 sequences are LNHNV and YYDKDF (reference sequence). The CDR3 contains 15 residues. The J segment lost 2 bases and the V segment lost 7 bases, leaving 3 bases of the junction unmatched. CDR3 DNA: TGTGCCACCAAAGGACTAGCGGGAGACACAGATACGCAGTATTTT. This translates into CATKGLAGDTDTQYF.

This chain uses TRBV11-2 with TRBJ1-6; TRBD1 might be the D (6 bases). Germline V gene sequence: CDR1 SGHAT, CDR2 FQNNGV. The V and J ends lost 3 bases and 4 bases respectively, with 10 bases between them. This CDR3 spans 15 amino acids. Here the CDR3 DNA reads TGTGCCAGCAGCTTCGGACAGACATATAATTCACCCCTCCACTTT. Translated: CASSFGQTYNSPLHF.

This chain links TRBV18 with TRBJ1-4, with 7 bases that match TRBD1. Germline CDR1 reads KGHSH; CDR2 reads LQKENI. CDR3 size: 15 residues. V trimming: 1 base; J trimming: 6 bases; junction bases outside the gene matches: 5. The CDR3 nucleotides read TGTGCCAGCTCACCACAGGACAGGCCTGATGAAAAACTGTTTTTT. This gives the protein CASSPQDRPDEKLFF.